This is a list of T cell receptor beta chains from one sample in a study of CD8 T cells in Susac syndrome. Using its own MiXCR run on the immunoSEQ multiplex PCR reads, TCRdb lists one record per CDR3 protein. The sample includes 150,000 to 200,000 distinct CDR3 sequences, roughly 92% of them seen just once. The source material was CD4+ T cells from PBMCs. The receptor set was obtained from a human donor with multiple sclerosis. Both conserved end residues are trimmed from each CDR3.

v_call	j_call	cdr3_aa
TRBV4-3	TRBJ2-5	ASSQGSSRLGETQY
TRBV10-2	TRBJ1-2	ATRQGRGYT
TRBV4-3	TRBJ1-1	ASSQEAASPLW
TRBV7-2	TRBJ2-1	ASSGPTVFGIGEQF
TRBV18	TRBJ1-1	ASSPKGQGSGTEAF
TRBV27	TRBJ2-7	ASKTLGGAYEQY
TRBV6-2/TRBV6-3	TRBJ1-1	ASTWTVTNTEAF
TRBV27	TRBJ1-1	ASSLSQVYTEAF
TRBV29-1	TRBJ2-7	SFLREREGDEQY
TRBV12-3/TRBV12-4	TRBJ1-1	ASRLPGTDEAF
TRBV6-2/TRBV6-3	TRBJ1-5	ASGGRHRSNQPQH
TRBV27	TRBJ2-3	ASSPHQGDTQY
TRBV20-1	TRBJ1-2	SASPTQLYGYT
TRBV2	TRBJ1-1	ASSGQGEAF
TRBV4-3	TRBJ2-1	ASSQDLLAGGYNEQF
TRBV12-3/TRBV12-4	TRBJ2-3	ASSLGGGRAADTQY
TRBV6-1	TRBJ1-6	ASLGQLNSPLH
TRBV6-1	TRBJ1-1	ASSEGTYWGTEAF
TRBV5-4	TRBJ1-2	ASSLEPGLDYGYT
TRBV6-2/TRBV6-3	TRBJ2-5	ASSYSTSGQETQY
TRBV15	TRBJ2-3	ATKTSGSTDTQY
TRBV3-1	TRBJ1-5	ASSQFTGGSQPQH
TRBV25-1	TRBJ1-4	ASRKDGGANEKLF
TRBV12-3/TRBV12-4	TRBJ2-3	ASSPGLANRDTQY
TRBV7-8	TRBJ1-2	ASSLAQIGAGAGYT
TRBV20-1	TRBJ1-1	SALGQMNTEAF
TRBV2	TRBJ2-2	ASNFQRTGELF
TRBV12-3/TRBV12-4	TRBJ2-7	ASRDRDRGYEQY
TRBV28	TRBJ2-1	ASSSTTSGGFLLSYNEQF
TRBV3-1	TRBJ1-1	ASSLTDRSTEAF
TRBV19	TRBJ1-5	ASSIRTTRYGNQPQH
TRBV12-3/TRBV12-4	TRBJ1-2	ASSPPNKGYT
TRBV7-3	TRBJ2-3	ASSLTYTDTQY
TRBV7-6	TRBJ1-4	ASSPRTGGDEKLF
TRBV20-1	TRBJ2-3	SARGPASSTDTQY
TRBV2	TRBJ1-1	ASSALGVIEAF
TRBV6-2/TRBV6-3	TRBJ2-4	ASSYSIEGHYKNIQY
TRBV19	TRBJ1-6	ASKATGMGSPLH
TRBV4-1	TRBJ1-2	ASSPAPSPDGRGYT
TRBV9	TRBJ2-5	ASSSTTGETQY
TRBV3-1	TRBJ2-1	ASSERLAYNEQF
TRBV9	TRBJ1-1	ASSPMDRDAF